This TCR beta chain was sequenced for a study of OX40 agonist ivuxolimab in advanced cancers. For the study at large: Mean age around 64 years, range about 23 to 80; about 85% male. Study-wide results and caveats: On average, CD8+ T cells showed a greater number of expanded clones than CD4+.

Sequenced by immunoSEQ multiplex PCR; TCRdb stores in-frame clones only, minus some. Among tens of thousands of clones listed, roughly 82% were seen once. Baseline was the first blood sampling point, followed by cycle 4 day 1 and cycle 7 day 1. Germline values: CDR1 SQVTM, CDR2 ANQGSEA. This CDR3 has 11 residues. Trimming stripped 3 bases from V and 8 bases from J, with 8 bases between. About this clone itself: Its specificity is not known.

The receptor was derived from an adult with an advanced solid tumor such as melanoma, head and neck, liver or kidney cancer. Sequencing used CD4+ or CD8+ T cells sorted from blood, obtained in a trial of the OX40 agonist ivuxolimab. The chain joins TRBV29-1 to TRBJ1-3, with D uncertain. The CDR3 loop reads CSVELGYTIYF. CDR3 coding DNA: TGCAGCGTTGAGTTGGGATACACCATATATTTT.